This T cell receptor (beta chain) was observed in a study of response to subunit inactivated influenza vaccine. Study observations and caveats: The authors suggested that every seasonal influenza vaccination recruits few new T cells.

This CDR3 has 16 amino acids. Germline V gene sequence: CDR1 GTSNPN, CDR2 SVGIG (reference sequence). Deletions cut 0 bases from V and 6 bases from J, with 18 bases between. Regarding this clonotype: What it binds is unknown.

From the RT-PCR reads, TCRdb called clonotypes with MiXCR, one entry per CDR3 protein. The sample includes hundreds of thousands of distinct CDR3 sequences, around 16% of them seen just once. The input for sequencing was PBMCs from blood, taken 12 days after vaccination. The sequence derives from a man between 45 and 60 years old who received an inactivated influenza vaccine. The J gene is TRBJ2-1, the V gene TRBV30; D may correspond to TRBD1 or TRBD2 (6 bases each). The CDR3 here is CAWSVLGGTQGNEQFF. CDR3 sequence (DNA): TGTGCCTGGAGTGTATTAGGGGGGACCCAGGGCAATGAGCAGTTCTTC.